The 14 T cell receptor beta chains presented below share a single source sample, sequenced in a study of T cell repertoires in cytomegalovirus infection. TCRdb redid the calling of the reads with MiXCR, one entry per CDR3 protein. This table has 26,000 or so distinct CDR3 sequences, about a fifth appearing once. Their cognate antigens are unknown. This material consisted of CD8+ T cells from cultured PBMCs, taken from culture after CMV antigen stimulation. Receptors were obtained from a human donor in good health (CMV status not recorded). Some clones in this sample may be carry-over from other donors' samples.

V is TRBV27 and J is TRBJ2-3, with TRBD2 matching over 8 bases. Germline V CDR1 and CDR2: MNHEY, SMNVEV (reference sequence). The CDR3 loop spans 16 amino acids. Trimming removed 6 bases from V and 3 bases from J; junction bases left unmatched: 11. CDR3 coding DNA: TGTGCCAGCAGATTGGAGGCGGGAGGTAGAACAGATACGCAGTATTTT. It encodes CASRLEAGGRTDTQYF.

This clonotype was counted between two and nine times. This chain joins TRBV11-2 and TRBJ2-7; no definite D call. Trimming left V 2 bases short and J 3 bases short, with 11 bases between. Germline CDR1 reads SGHAT; CDR2 reads FQNNGV. The CDR3 has 14 residues. CDR3 coding DNA: TGTGCCAGCAGCTTAAGTCCAGCTAGCTACGAGCAGTACTTC. Its translation: CASSLSPASYEQYF.

This clonotype was counted only a few times. The rearrangement joins TRBV24-1 to TRBJ2-7; D may be TRBD2 (5 bases). Germline values: CDR1 KGHDR, CDR2 SFDVKD. This CDR3 comprises 13 residues. Trimming shortened V by 9 bases and J by 0 bases, and 11 bases separated the two germline ends. The CDR3 DNA is TGTGCCACCGCCTCGGGGAGCTCCTACGAGCAGTACTTC. This translates into CATASGSSYEQYF.

The V gene is TRBV2, the J gene TRBJ2-7; unclear D gene. V lost 8 bases to trimming and J lost 3 bases, with 11 bases between them. Germline V gene lookup returns CDR1 SNHLY and CDR2 FYNNEI. The CDR3 has 12 residues. CDR3 sequence: CASWEDRYEQYF. The CDR3 bases are TGTGCCAGCTGGGAAGACCGCTACGAGCAGTACTTC.

This clonotype was found a few times. This rearrangement joins TRBV12-5 to TRBJ2-3; unclear D gene. With 7 bases removed from V and 2 bases from J, the gap between germline ends came to 7 bases. Germline CDR1 and CDR2: LGHNT and FRNRAP. The CDR3 contains 12 residues. CDR3 protein: CASAPSTDTQYF. As DNA, the CDR3 is TGTGCTAGTGCTCCTTCCACAGATACGCAGTATTTT.

This clonotype is termed medium-sized (0.01 to 0.1%). V is TRBV12-3 or TRBV12-4 and J is TRBJ2-7; 7 nucleotides agree with TRBD2. Trimming removed 5 bases from V and 4 bases from J; junction bases left unmatched: 8. This CDR3 region has 14 residues. CDR3: CASSPRGEGYEQYF. DNA for the CDR3: TGTGCCAGCAGTCCACGGGGGGAAGGGTACGAGCAGTACTTC.

The chain employs TRBV11-2 and TRBJ1-1; TRBD1 matches 8 bases. CDR1 and CDR2 from the germline V gene are SGHAT and FQNNGV. The junction had 3 bases not matched to a gene; V was cut back by 0 bases and J by 3 bases. This CDR3 has 15 amino acids. The CDR3 region is CASSLDRGRDTEAFF. The CDR3 DNA follows: TGTGCCAGCAGCTTAGACAGGGGGCGAGACACTGAAGCTTTCTTT.

The chain is built from TRBV7-2 and TRBJ2-5; D call uncertain. With 8 bases removed from V and 3 bases from J, the gap between germline ends came to 13 bases. The CDR3 totals 13 residues. CDR1 and CDR2 (germline): SGHTA, FQGNSA. The CDR3 nucleotides read TGTGCCAGCGGCCAACCGGACGAAGAGACCCAGTACTTC. It specifies CASGQPDEETQYF.

V gene TRBV20-1 combines with J gene TRBJ1-2; tentatively, D is TRBD1 (6 bases). The CDR3 is 14 residues long. CDR1 and CDR2 from the germline V gene are DFQATT and SNEGSKA (reference sequence). Deletions cut 6 bases from V and 4 bases from J, with 18 bases between. The CDR3 nucleotides read TGCAGTGCCCTACTAATACAGGGTAGCTATGGCTACACCTTC. Protein product: CSALLIQGSYGYTF.

The chain carries TRBV15 and TRBJ2-3, with D perhaps TRBD1 or TRBD2 (6 bases each). CDR1 LNHNV and CDR2 YYDKDF come from the germline V gene (reference sequence). V gave up 3 bases and J gave up 2 bases, with 12 bases separating them. The CDR3 consists of 15 residues. CDR3 loop: CATSRKGGHTDTQYF. DNA of the CDR3: TGTGCCACCAGCAGGAAGGGGGGCCACACAGATACGCAGTATTTT.

This rearrangement joins TRBV4-1 to TRBJ1-5; D is undetermined. The CDR3 loop spans 14 amino acids. Between the trimmed V and J ends, which lost 5 bases and 0 bases, there was a span of 8 bases. CDR1 and CDR2 (germline): MGHRA, YSYEKL. The CDR3 here is CASSFTASNQPQHF. In nucleotides, the CDR3 is TGCGCCAGCAGCTTTACAGCTAGCAATCAGCCCCAGCATTTT.

A few counts support this clonotype. V usage is TRBV25-1 and J usage is TRBJ1-6, with D unclear. The germline CDR1 and CDR2 sequences are MGHDK and SYGVNS. Trimming left V 7 bases short and J 2 bases short, with 9 bases between. This CDR3 region has 14 residues. CDR3 residues: CASTLGPYNSPLHF. In nucleotides, the CDR3 is TGTGCCAGCACACTAGGTCCCTATAATTCACCCCTCCACTTT.

This clonotype has just a few counts. V is TRBV2 and J is TRBJ2-3; TRBD1 matches at 10 bases. After removal of 4 bases from V and 6 bases from J, the junction contained 4 bases not matched to a gene. Germline values: CDR1 SNHLY, CDR2 FYNNEI. This CDR3 spans 14 amino acids. As DNA, the CDR3 is TGTGCCAGCAGTGGGGGACAGGGGTATGATACGCAGTATTTT. This codes for CASSGGQGYDTQYF.

This clonotype was seen a few times. This chain links TRBV4-1 with TRBJ2-7; a possible D gene is TRBD2 (6 bases). Germline lookup yields CDR1 MGHRA and CDR2 YSYEKL. This CDR3 region has 15 residues. Trimming shortened V by 1 base and J by 2 bases, and 12 bases separated the two germline ends. Here the CDR3 DNA reads TGCGCCAGCAGCCAAGTGCTCGCGGGGACCTACGAGCAGTACTTC. Protein: CASSQVLAGTYEQYF.